Shown below are 14 T cell receptor beta chains from a single sample sequenced in a study of cytomegalovirus exposure and HLA in healthy donors. The PCR made use of 60 Vbeta and 13 Jbeta primers. Produced via immunoSEQ multiplex PCR; TCRdb's table is partial and in-frame only. In the table there are fewer than 150,000 clones, around 82% of which are singletons. Material: PBMCs. The source of these receptors is a woman aged 40 to 50 in good health and CMV-seropositive.

This chain connects TRBV28 to TRBJ1-2, with D possibly matching TRBD1 (5 bases). V was pared by 7 bases and J by 4 bases, with 25 bases between. Germline CDR1 MDHEN, CDR2 SYDVKM. The CDR3 consists of 17 residues. CDR3 loop: CASNEQESPSAGYGYTF. CDR3 coding DNA: TGTGCCAGCAATGAACAGGAGTCCCCATCAGCGGGCTATGGCTACACCTTC.

The CDR3 DNA is TGTGCCAGCAGTGCGACTAGCGGGAGTAGTACTACGCAGTATTTT. Its translation is CASSATSGSSTTQYF. The chain links TRBV2 to TRBJ2-3, with TRBD2 matching 12 bases. This CDR3 has 15 amino acids. The germline CDR1 and CDR2 sequences are SNHLY and FYNNEI. V lost 4 bases, J lost 8 bases, and 7 bases stayed unmatched.

This chain joins TRBV10-3 and TRBJ1-4, with TRBD1 as a possible D gene (5 bases). Germline V gene sequence: CDR1 ENHRY, CDR2 SYGVKD. The V gene lost 5 bases and the J gene lost 8 bases, with 15 bases spanning the gap. This CDR3 comprises 14 residues. CDR3 bases: TGTGCCATCAGTCCCACAGGTAGCAGCGAAAAACTGTTTTTT. It codes for CAISPTGSSEKLFF.

The chain employs TRBV7-2 and TRBJ2-3; weak D call: TRBD1 (5 bases). V was pared by 0 bases and J by 7 bases, with 14 bases between. This CDR3 contains 15 residues. Germline V lookup: CDR1 SGHTA, CDR2 FQGNSA. In DNA, the CDR3 is TGTGCCAGCAGCTTAGCCCGTACGGACACCCATACGCAGTATTTT. Protein sequence: CASSLARTDTHTQYF.

This clone was seen more than once but under ten times. The V call is TRBV13, the J call TRBJ2-5, with 10 bases identical to TRBD1. The CDR3 is 17 amino acids. V lost 2 bases to trimming and J lost 3 bases; unmatched junction nucleotides: 9. In germline, CDR1 is PRHDT, CDR2 FYEKMQ (reference sequence). CDR3 DNA: TGTGCCAGCAGCTTAAGAGTTGGGACAGGGGTGGAAGAGACCCAGTACTTC. Translating it yields CASSLRVGTGVEETQYF.

The chain employs TRBV6-6 and TRBJ1-2, with D maybe TRBD1 (5 bases). CDR1 and CDR2 (germline): MNHNY, SVGAGI (reference sequence). Trimming removed 2 bases at V and 8 bases at J, with 12 bases between. The CDR3 is made up of 13 amino acids. In DNA form, the CDR3 reads TGTGCCAGCAGTTACGGGGCGGGGGGGGGCTACACCTTC. This translates into CASSYGAGGGYTF.

The chain carries TRBV19 and TRBJ2-7; possibly TRBD2 for D (5 bases). V lost 3 bases, J lost 2 bases, and 14 bases lay in between. Per germline, CDR1 LNHDA and CDR2 SQIVND (reference sequence). There are 15 residues in the CDR3. The CDR3 sequence is CASSISRGAAYEQYF. Here the CDR3 DNA reads TGTGCCAGTAGTATTTCCAGAGGAGCGGCCTACGAGCAGTACTTC.

The V and J genes are TRBV5-1 and TRBJ2-5; TRBD2 agrees at 12 bases. Per the germline V gene, CDR1 is SGHRS and CDR2 is YFSETQ. Losses at the gene ends were 5 bases for V and 1 base for J; bases not matched to a gene: 6. CDR3 length: 16 amino acids. CDR3 sequence: CASSLLAGGSQETQYF. As DNA, the CDR3 is TGCGCCAGCAGTCTTCTAGCGGGAGGGTCCCAAGAGACCCAGTACTTC.

The chain employs TRBV19 and TRBJ2-2; 8 bases fit TRBD1. This CDR3 is 14 amino acids long. Germline assignment: CDR1 LNHDA and CDR2 SQIVND (reference sequence). After removal of 3 bases from V and 5 bases from J, the junction contained 2 bases not matched to a gene. The CDR3 sequence is CASSITGGTGELFF. DNA of the CDR3: TGTGCCAGTAGTATTACAGGGGGTACCGGGGAGCTGTTTTTT.

J is TRBJ2-6 and V is TRBV2; TRBD2 is a possible D gene (5 bases). The CDR3 totals 16 residues. Trimming pared 6 bases from V and 4 bases from J, leaving 16 bases between. The germline V gene encodes CDR1 SNHLY and CDR2 FYNNEI. The CDR3 DNA is TGTGCCAGCAGGCGGGTTATCGGCCTGGGGGCCAACGTCCTGACTTTC. As protein: CASRRVIGLGANVLTF.

Here the CDR3 reads CASSLGQGAGVNTEAFF. The CDR3 region has the DNA TGCGCCAGCAGCTTGGGTCAGGGGGCGGGGGTGAACACTGAAGCTTTCTTT. The chain combines TRBV5-1 with TRBJ1-1, with 8 bases matching TRBD1. The CDR3 sequence is 17 residues long. Looked up from germline, CDR1 is SGHRS and CDR2 is YFSETQ. The V segment lost 0 bases and the J segment 0 bases; nucleotides outside the gene matches: 7.

The rearrangement uses TRBV18 and TRBJ2-7, with a tentative D call TRBD1 (6 bases). V dropped 3 bases and J dropped 5 bases, with 14 bases sitting between them. The CDR3 covers 14 residues. From germline, CDR1 is KGHSH and CDR2 LQKENI. CDR3 region: CASSPDQGKDEQYF. The DNA for the CDR3 is TGTGCCAGCTCACCGGACCAGGGGAAGGACGAGCAGTACTTC.

The V call is TRBV2, the J call TRBJ2-5, with a tentative D call TRBD2 (5 bases). The closer fit of TRBJ2-7 to the DNA end suggests the J call may be wrong. This CDR3 region has 12 residues. CDR1 and CDR2 from the germline V gene are SNHLY and FYNNEI. CDR3 sequence reads: CASSPYEGEQYF. In DNA form, the CDR3 reads TGTGCCAGCAGTCCATACGAGGGCGAGCAGTACTTC.

This chain connects TRBV30 to TRBJ1-4, with D perhaps TRBD1 (5 bases). The CDR3 length is 16 residues. V shed 5 bases and J shed 3 bases, with 19 bases lying between them. Germline lookup yields CDR1 GTSNPN and CDR2 SVGIG (reference sequence). The CDR3 is CAWGSRHGGPNEKLFF. The CDR3 coding sequence is TGTGCCTGGGGGAGCCGACACGGGGGACCTAATGAAAAACTGTTTTTT.